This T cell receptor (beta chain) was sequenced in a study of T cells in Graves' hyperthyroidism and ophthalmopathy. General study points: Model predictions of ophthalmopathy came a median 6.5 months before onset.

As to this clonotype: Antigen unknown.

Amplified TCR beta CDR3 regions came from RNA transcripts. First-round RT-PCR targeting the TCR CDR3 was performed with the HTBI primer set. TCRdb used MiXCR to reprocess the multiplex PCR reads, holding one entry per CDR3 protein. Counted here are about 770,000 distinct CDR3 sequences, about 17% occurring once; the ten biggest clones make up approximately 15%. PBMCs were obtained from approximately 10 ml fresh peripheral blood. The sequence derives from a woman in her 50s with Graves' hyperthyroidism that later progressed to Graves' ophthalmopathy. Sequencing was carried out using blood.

CDR3 sequence reads: CASSQDEAAKLFF. The CDR3 nucleotides read TGCGCCAGCAGCCAAGATGAGGCCGCAAAACTGTTTTTT. The chain uses TRBV4-1 and TRBJ1-4; no definite D call. V lost 0 bases and J lost 10, with 9 bases in between. The germline V gene has CDR1 MGHRA and CDR2 YSYEKL. The CDR3 sequence is 13 residues long.